The 6 T cell receptor beta chains listed next were all sequenced from one sample in a study of T cell repertoires in cytomegalovirus infection (dated by TCRdb to about 2019). No cognate antigen is known for these TCRs. Sequencing used an Illumina HiSeq 1500. The public reads were reprocessed in TCRdb via fastp at Q25 and MiXCR, keeping in-frame beta chains. One record per CDR3 amino acid sequence lists the most common genes and DNA. Present in this sample are a few hundred thousand distinct CDR3 sequences, just under 40% of which were seen just once. The top ten clonotypes cover more than 40% of the sample. Reading the label with the study, this specimen's treatment or condition is: in vitro stimulation with specific CMV peptide epitopes to enrich CMV-specific T cells. Sequences were derived from cultured PBMCs, sampled from culture after CMV antigen stimulation. These receptors originate from a human donor in good health (CMV status not recorded). Some clones in this sample may be carry-over from other donors' samples.

This chain joins TRBV7-8 and TRBJ2-2, with D maybe TRBD2 (5 bases). The CDR3 loop spans 16 amino acids. V dropped 4 bases and J dropped 0 bases, with 12 bases sitting between them. CDR1 and CDR2 (germline): SGHVS, FQNEAQ. The CDR3 spells CASSSRPLANTGELFF. As DNA, the CDR3 is TGTGCCAGCAGCTCTAGACCACTAGCGAACACCGGGGAGCTGTTTTTT.

The chain employs TRBV5-1 and TRBJ2-1; 7 nucleotides match TRBD1. V lost 3 bases to trimming and J lost 5 bases; unmatched junction nucleotides: 2. The length of the CDR3 is 13 residues. CDR1 and CDR2 (germline): SGHRS, YFSETQ. The CDR3 DNA is TGCGCCAGCAGCTGGGGGACAGACAATGAGCAGTTCTTC. Translating gives CASSWGTDNEQFF.

The chain employs TRBV11-2 and TRBJ2-5; D not resolved. CDR1 and CDR2 (germline): SGHAT, FQNNGV. V lost 5 bases and J 5 bases, leaving 24 bases between the germline ends. This CDR3 spans 17 amino acids. The CDR3 nucleotides read TGTGCCAGCAGCCATGAAAAATTCCGGGCCGTTGGGGAGACCCAGTACTTC. Translated, it gives CASSHEKFRAVGETQYF.

This sequence joins TRBV2 and TRBJ2-7; the D gene is possibly TRBD1 (6 bases). This CDR3 contains 13 residues. Trimming stripped 6 bases from V and 6 bases from J, with 15 bases between. Germline lookup yields CDR1 SNHLY and CDR2 FYNNEI. The DNA of the CDR3 is TGTGCCAGCAGGGGGAATACAGGGCCCGAGCAGTACTTC. Its translation: CASRGNTGPEQYF.

The chain carries TRBV6-2 or TRBV6-3 and TRBJ1-1, with D possibly TRBD1 on 6 matching bases. V gave up 0 bases and J gave up 0 bases, with 14 bases separating them. The CDR3 consists of 17 residues. Per the germline V gene, CDR1 is MNHEY and CDR2 is SVGEGT. For the CDR3, the DNA is TGTGCCAGCAGTTACTCGAAGGTCAGGGGTTTGAACACTGAAGCTTTCTTT. It encodes CASSYSKVRGLNTEAFF.

This clonotype showed up just a few times. The rearrangement uses TRBV11-2 and TRBJ2-1; D unresolved. CDR3 size: 15 residues. V dropped 8 bases and J dropped 7 bases, with 21 bases sitting between them. CDR1 and CDR2 (germline): SGHAT, FQNNGV. The CDR3 loop reads CASSFGRRSFNEQFF. DNA of the CDR3: TGTGCCAGCTCCTTCGGTCGTCGGAGTTTTAATGAGCAGTTCTTC.